Included here is one T cell receptor (beta chain) sequence, with context. Its target is unknown. Trimming left V 5 bases short and J 10 bases short, with 18 bases between. Germline lookup yields CDR1 SGHNT and CDR2 YENEEA. The CDR3 extends over 13 amino acids. Libraries were prepared by immunoSEQ multiplex PCR; TCRdb keeps only in-frame clonotypes and omits some of them. The sample lists some 14,000 clones, over 70% occurring once. Described time point: neoterminal ileum biopsy at postoperative endoscopy, about 6 months after surgery. Included were adult ileal or ileocolonic Crohn's patients indicated for ileocolonic resection. This specimen belongs to a study of T cell repertoires in ileal Crohn's disease. Background on the study: About half of patients got postoperative therapy: under 12 thiopurines, approximately 18 anti-TNF. General observations from the study: Clonal expansions were more frequent in active smokers than non-smokers at surgery. Within the first postoperative year, endoscopy came at median around seven months.

Sequencing was done on a sample of ileal tissue. This TCR came from an adult with Crohn's disease. The V gene is TRBV11-3, the J gene TRBJ2-7; D might be TRBD2 (7 bases). This CDR3 is CASSLATGGPQYF. The CDR3 nucleotides are TGTGCCAGCAGCCTTGCCACGGGGGGCCCTCAGTACTTC.